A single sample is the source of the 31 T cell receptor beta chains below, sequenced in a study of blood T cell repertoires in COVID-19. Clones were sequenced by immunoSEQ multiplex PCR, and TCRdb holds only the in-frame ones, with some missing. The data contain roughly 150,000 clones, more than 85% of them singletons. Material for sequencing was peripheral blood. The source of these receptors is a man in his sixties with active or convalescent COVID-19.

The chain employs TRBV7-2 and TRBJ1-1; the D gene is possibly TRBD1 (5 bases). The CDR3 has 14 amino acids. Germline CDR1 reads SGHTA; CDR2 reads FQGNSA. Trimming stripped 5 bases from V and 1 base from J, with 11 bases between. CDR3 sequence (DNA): TGTGCCAGCAGCCCCTATGGACAGAACACTGAAGCTTTCTTT. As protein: CASSPYGQNTEAFF.

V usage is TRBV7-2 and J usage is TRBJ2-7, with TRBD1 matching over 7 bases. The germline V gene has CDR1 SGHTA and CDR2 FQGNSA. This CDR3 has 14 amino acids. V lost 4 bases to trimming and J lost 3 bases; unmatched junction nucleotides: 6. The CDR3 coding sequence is TGTGCCAGCAGCTCAACCGGGACAGACTACGAGCAGTACTTC. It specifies CASSSTGTDYEQYF.

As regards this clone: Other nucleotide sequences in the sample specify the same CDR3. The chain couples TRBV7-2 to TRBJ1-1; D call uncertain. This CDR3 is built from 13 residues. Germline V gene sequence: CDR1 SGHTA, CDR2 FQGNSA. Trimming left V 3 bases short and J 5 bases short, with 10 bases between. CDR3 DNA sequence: TGTGCCAGCAGCTTCTCCCCGGGAACTGAAGCTTTCTTT. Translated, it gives CASSFSPGTEAFF.

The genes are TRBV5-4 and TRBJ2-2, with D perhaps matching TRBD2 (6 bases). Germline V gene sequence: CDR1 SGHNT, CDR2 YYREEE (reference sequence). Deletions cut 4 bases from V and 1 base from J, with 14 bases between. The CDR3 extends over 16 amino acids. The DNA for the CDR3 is TGTGCCAGCAGCCTTCCAGGACTACAGAACACCGGGGAGCTGTTTTTT. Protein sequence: CASSLPGLQNTGELFF. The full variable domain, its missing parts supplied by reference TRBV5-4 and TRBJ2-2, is ETGVTQSPTHLIKTRGQQVTLRCSSQSGHNTVSWYQQALGQGPQFIFQYYREEENGRGNFPPRFSGLQFPNYSSELNVNALELDDSALYLCASSLPGLQNTGELFFGEGSRLTVL.

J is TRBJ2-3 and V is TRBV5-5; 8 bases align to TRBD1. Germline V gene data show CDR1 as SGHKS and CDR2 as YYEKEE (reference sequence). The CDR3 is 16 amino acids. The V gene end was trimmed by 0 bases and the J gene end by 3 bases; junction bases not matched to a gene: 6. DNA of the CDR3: TGTGCCAGCAGCTTGGTCAGGGGGCGAGGGACAGATACGCAGTATTTT. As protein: CASSLVRGRGTDTQYF.

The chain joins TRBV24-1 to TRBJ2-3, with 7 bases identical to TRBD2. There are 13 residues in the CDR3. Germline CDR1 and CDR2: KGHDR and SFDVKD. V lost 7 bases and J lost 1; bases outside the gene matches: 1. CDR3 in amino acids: CATRRGGTDTQYF. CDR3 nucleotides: TGTGCCACCAGACGGGGGGGCACAGATACGCAGTATTTT.

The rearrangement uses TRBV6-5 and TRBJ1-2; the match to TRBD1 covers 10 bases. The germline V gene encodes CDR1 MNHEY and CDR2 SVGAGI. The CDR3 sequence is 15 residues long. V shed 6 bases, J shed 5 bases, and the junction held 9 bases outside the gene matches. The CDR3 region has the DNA TGTGCCAGCAGCTCCCCGACAGGGGGCAGATATGGCTACACCTTC. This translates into CASSSPTGGRYGYTF.

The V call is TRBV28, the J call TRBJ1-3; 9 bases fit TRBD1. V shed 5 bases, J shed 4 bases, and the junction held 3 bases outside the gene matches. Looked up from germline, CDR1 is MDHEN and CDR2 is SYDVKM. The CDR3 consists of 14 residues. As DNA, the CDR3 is TGTGCCAGCAGTACCGACAGGGGGGGAAACACCATATATTTT. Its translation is CASSTDRGGNTIYF.

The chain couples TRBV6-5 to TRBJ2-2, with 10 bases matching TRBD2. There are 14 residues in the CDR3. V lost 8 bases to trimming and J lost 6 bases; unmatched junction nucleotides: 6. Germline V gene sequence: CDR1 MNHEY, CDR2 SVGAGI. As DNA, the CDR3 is TGTGCCAGCTCGCAAGCGGGAGGGCCCGGGGAGCTGTTTTTT. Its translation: CASSQAGGPGELFF.

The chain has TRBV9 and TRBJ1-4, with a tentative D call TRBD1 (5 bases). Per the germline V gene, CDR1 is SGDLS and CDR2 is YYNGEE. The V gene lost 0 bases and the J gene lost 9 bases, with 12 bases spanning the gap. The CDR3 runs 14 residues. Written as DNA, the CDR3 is TGTGCCAGCAGCGTAGTCTTGGGGGGAAAAAAACTGTTTTTT. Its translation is CASSVVLGGKKLFF.

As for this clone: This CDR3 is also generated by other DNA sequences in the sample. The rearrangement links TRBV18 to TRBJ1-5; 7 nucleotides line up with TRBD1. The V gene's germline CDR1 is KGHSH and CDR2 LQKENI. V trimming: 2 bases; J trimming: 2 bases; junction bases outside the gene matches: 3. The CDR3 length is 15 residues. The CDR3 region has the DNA TGTGCCAGCTCACCAGTAACAGGGGGCAATCAGCCCCAGCATTTT. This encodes CASSPVTGGNQPQHF.

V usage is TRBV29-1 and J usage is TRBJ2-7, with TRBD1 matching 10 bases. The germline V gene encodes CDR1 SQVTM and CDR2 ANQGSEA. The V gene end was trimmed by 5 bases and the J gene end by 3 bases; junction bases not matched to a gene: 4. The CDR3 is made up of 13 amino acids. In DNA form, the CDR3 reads TGCAGCGTTATGGGACAGGGGAACTACGAGCAGTACTTC. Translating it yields CSVMGQGNYEQYF.

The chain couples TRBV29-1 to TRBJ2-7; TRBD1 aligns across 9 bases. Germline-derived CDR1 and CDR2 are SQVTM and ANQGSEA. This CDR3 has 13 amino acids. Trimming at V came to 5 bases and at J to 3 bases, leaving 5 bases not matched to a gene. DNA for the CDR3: TGCAGCGTTTACGGACAGGGGATCTACGAGCAGTACTTC. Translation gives CSVYGQGIYEQYF.

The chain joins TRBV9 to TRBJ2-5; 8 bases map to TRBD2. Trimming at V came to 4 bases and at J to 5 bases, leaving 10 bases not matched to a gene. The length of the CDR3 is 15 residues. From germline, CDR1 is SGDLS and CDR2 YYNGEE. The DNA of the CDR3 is TGTGCCAGCAGCCCAGGGACTAGGGATGGGGAGACCCAGTACTTC. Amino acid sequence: CASSPGTRDGETQYF.

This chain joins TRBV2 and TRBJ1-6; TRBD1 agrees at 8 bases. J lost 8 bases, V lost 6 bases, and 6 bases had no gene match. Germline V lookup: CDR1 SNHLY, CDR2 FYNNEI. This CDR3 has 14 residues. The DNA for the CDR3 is TGTGCCAGCAGCGTCGACAGGGGTGATTCACCCCTCCACTTT. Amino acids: CASSVDRGDSPLHF.

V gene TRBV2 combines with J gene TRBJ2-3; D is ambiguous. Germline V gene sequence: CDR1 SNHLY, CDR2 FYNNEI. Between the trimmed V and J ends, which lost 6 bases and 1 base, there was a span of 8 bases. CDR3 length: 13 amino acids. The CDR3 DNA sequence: TGTGCCAGCAGGGTAGCACGCACAGATACGCAGTATTTT. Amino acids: CASRVARTDTQYF.

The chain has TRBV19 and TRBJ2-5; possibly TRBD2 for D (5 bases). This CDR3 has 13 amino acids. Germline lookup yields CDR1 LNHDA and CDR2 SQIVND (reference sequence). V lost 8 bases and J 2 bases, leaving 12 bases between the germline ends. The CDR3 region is CASALGDQETQYF. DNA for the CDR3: TGTGCCAGTGCCCTCGGGGATCAAGAGACCCAGTACTTC.

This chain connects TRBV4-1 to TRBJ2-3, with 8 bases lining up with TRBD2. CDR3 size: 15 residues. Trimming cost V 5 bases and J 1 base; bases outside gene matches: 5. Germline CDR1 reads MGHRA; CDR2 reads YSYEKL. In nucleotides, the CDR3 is TGCGCCAGCAGCACTCAGACTAGCGGCACAGATACGCAGTATTTT. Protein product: CASSTQTSGTDTQYF.

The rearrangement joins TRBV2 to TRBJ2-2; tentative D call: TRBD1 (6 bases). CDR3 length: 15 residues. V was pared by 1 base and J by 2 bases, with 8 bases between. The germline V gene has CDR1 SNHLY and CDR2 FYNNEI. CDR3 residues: CASSEDRVNTGELFF. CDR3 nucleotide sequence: TGTGCCAGCAGTGAAGACAGGGTCAACACCGGGGAGCTGTTTTTT.

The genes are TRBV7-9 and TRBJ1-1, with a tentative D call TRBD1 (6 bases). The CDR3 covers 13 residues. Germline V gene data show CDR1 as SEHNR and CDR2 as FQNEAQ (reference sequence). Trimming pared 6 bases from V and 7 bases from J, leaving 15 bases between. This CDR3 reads CASSLRGYDEAFF. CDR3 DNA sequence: TGTGCCAGCAGTCTTAGGGGGTATGATGAAGCTTTCTTT.

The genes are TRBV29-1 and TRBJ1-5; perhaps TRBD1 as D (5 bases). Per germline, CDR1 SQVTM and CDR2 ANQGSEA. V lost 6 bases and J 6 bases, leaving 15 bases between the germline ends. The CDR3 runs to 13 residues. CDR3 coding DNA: TGCAGCGTCCAAACCGGGGGAGGTCAGCCCCAGCATTTT. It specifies CSVQTGGGQPQHF.

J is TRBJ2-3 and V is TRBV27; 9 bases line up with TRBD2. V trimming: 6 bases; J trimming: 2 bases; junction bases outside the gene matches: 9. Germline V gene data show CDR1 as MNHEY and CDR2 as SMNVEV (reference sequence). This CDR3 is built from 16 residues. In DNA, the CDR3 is TGTGCCAGCAGCAGTGGGAGGACTAGCGCCACAGATACGCAGTATTTT. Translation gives CASSSGRTSATDTQYF.

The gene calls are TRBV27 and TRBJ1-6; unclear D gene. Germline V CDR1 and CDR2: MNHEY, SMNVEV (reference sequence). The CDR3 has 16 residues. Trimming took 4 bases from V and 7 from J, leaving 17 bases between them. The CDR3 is CASSSQIDIRNSPLHF. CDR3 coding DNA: TGTGCCAGCAGTTCACAAATAGACATTAGAAATTCACCCCTCCACTTT.

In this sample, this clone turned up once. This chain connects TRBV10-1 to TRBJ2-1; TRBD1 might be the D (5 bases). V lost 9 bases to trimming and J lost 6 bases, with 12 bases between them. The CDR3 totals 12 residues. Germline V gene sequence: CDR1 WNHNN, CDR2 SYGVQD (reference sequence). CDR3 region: CARRGQLNEQFF. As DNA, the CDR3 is TGCGCCAGACGCGGACAACTCAATGAGCAGTTCTTC.

As DNA, the CDR3 is TGTGCCAGTAGCGTCCTAGGATCTAACTATGGCTACACCTTC. Translating gives CASSVLGSNYGYTF. V and J are TRBV19 and TRBJ1-2, with unresolved D. With 6 bases removed from V and 0 bases from J, the gap between germline ends came to 11 bases. The germline CDR1 and CDR2 sequences are LNHDA and SQIVND (reference sequence). The CDR3 runs 14 residues.

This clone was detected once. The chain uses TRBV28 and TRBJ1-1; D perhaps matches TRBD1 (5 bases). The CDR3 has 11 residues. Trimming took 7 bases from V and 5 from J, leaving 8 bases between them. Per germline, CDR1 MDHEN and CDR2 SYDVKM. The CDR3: CASTSGTEAFF. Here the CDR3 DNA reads TGTGCCAGCACGTCAGGGACTGAAGCTTTCTTT.

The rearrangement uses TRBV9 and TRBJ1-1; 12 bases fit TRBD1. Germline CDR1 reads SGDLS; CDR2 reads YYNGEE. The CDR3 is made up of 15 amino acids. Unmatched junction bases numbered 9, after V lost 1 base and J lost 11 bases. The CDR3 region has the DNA TGTGCCAGCAGCGTAACCTCAGAGGGACAGGGGGCGGCTTTCTTT. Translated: CASSVTSEGQGAAFF.

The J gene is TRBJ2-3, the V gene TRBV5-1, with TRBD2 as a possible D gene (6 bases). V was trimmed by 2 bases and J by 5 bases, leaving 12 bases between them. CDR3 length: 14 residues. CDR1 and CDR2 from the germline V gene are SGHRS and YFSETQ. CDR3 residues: CASSLGGTRDTQYF. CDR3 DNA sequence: TGCGCCAGCAGCTTAGGAGGGACCAGAGATACGCAGTATTTT. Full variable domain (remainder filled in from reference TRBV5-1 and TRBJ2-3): KAGVTQTPRYLIKTRGQQVTLSCSPISGHRSVSWYQQTPGQGLQFLFEYFSETQRNKGNFPGRFSGRQFSNSRSEMNVSTLELGDSALYLCASSLGGTRDTQYFGPGTRLTVL.

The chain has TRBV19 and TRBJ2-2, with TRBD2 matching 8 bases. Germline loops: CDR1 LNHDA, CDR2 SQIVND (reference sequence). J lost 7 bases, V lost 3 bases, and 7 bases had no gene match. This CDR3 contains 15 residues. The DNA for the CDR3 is TGTGCCAGTAGTATTCGGGAGGGGGATATCGGGGAGCTGTTTTTT. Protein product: CASSIREGDIGELFF.

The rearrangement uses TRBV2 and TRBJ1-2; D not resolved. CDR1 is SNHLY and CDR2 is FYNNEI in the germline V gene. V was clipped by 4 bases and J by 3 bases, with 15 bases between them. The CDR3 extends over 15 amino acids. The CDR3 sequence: CASSADGTRDYGYTF. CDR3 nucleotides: TGTGCCAGCAGTGCGGACGGAACGAGGGACTATGGCTACACCTTC.

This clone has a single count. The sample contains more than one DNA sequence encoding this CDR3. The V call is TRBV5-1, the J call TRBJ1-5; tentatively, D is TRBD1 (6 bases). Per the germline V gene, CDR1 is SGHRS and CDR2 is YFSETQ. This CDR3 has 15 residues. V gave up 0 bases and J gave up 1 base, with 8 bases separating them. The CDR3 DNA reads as TGCGCCAGCAGCTTGGAAGGGGGAAGCAATCAGCCCCAGCATTTT. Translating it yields CASSLEGGSNQPQHF. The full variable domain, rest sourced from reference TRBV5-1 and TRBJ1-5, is KAGVTQTPRYLIKTRGQQVTLSCSPISGHRSVSWYQQTPGQGLQFLFEYFSETQRNKGNFPGRFSGRQFSNSRSEMNVSTLELGDSALYLCASSLEGGSNQPQHFGDGTRLSIL.